This TCR beta chain was obtained from a study of blood T cell repertoires in COVID-19. Study as a whole: PBMCs, B-cell-depleted T cells, or T cells were the source of the cDNA or gDNA that made up the material.

As concerns this clone: The sample holds other DNA sequences that translate to the same CDR3.

The trim removed 4 bases at V and 1 base at J, leaving 2 bases unmatched. This CDR3 region has 15 residues. Germline V gene sequence: CDR1 SGHTA, CDR2 FQGTGA. The Seattle patients, enrolled during active infection, were followed longitudinally. Some clones are missing from TCRdb's copy, which holds only in-frame ones; the method was immunoSEQ multiplex PCR. Of around 330,000 clones listed, about nine tenths were seen once; the top ten hold approximately 1.6%. This chain links TRBV7-3 with TRBJ2-3, with TRBD2 matching over 10 bases. Sequenced sample: peripheral blood. The TCR originated in a woman in her 30s with COVID-19, enrolled during active disease. This CDR3 is CASSSLAGGTDTQYF. The CDR3 region has the DNA TGTGCCAGCAGCTCCCTAGCGGGGGGCACAGATACGCAGTATTTT.